The 2 T cell receptor beta chains reported below all come from one sample, sequenced in a study of T cells expressing NK-cell markers. After re-calling the 5' RACE reads, TCRdb lists one entry per CDR3 protein, DNA absent. The table lists roughly 280,000 distinct CDR3 sequences. What was sequenced was blood T cells: a sorted CD56 or NKG2C T cell subset, CD4+ or CD8+ T cells, or bulk PBMC T cells (not recorded which). These receptors were collected from a man younger than 30 in good health.

J is TRBJ2-2 and V is TRBV20-1; TCRdb's D call of TRBD2 is untestable without DNA. CDR1 is DFQATT, CDR2 SNEGSKA, per germline (reference sequence). The CDR3 loop spans 15 amino acids. The CDR3 is CSARLAGKDTGELFF.

This sequence joins TRBV12-3 or TRBV12-4 and TRBJ1-5; TCRdb selects TRBD1, and the lack of DNA leaves this call unchecked. The length of the CDR3 is 14 residues. The CDR3 sequence is CASSFQGERQPQHF.